This record concerns one T cell receptor (beta chain) sequence. Recruits, aged roughly 18 to 90 years, lived in about two dozen US areas. Participants classified as exposed had met a COVID-19 case within 2 weeks before study entry. The sample comes from a study of blood T cell repertoires in COVID-19. Methods used by the authors: Reference gene primer amplification in the assay estimated nucleated cell counts. Generated by immunoSEQ multiplex PCR, the TCRdb table keeps only in-frame clones and is missing some. The DNA was the basis for D and trimming; V, J and clone size are from that table. Of 220,000 or so clones in the sample, 85% to 90% were seen once. This CDR3 has 15 amino acids. CDR1 SGHNT and CDR2 YYREEE come from the germline V gene (reference sequence). The J segment lost 4 bases and the V segment lost 5 bases, leaving 9 bases of the junction unmatched.

The chain uses TRBV5-4 and TRBJ1-1; 9 bases are shared with TRBD1. The sequencing sample was made of PBMCs or T cells enriched from blood (not recorded which). This receptor was obtained from a man in his forties or fifties who had been exposed to COVID-19. Here the CDR3 reads CASRRPGQGGTEAFF. CDR3 nucleotide sequence: TGTGCCAGCAGGCGGCCGGGACAGGGAGGCACTGAAGCTTTCTTT.